Listed below are T cell receptor beta chains from one sample, sequenced in a study of blood T cells in healthy people across ages. TCRdb ran MiXCR on the 5' RACE reads and lists one entry per CDR3 protein. In the table there are about 640,000 distinct CDR3 sequences, around three fifths of which are singletons. The source material was blood. These receptors originate from a man in his sixties in good health. The CDR3 runs from the conserved cysteine through the conserved F or W. A D gene is named only where the DNA matches it firmly. Clone sizes are given selectively: once, few, many, or a class where the clone is expanded.

clone size	V gene	J gene	D gene	CDR3 DNA	CDR3 protein
.	TRBV20-1	TRBJ2-7	.	TGCAGTGCTAGAGGACCCGCACTGGGATACGAGCAGTACTTC	CSARGPALGYEQYF
.	TRBV20-1	TRBJ1-5	.	TGCAGTGCCACTGGGGCGTTTGGGCAGCCCCAGCATTTT	CSATGAFGQPQHF
.	TRBV11-2	TRBJ2-7	.	TGTGCCAGCAGCTTAGATAGCCTACCGGGGTACGAGCAGTACTTC	CASSLDSLPGYEQYF
.	TRBV2	TRBJ1-5	.	TGTGCCAGCAGTGAAGAGGGTCTCCCCAATCAGCCCCAGCATTTT	CASSEEGLPNQPQHF
once	TRBV3-1	TRBJ2-3	TRBD2	TGTGCCAGCAGCCAAATTAAGGCTGCGGGGGGGCAAGATACGCAGTATTTT	CASSQIKAAGGQDTQYF
.	TRBV4-1	TRBJ2-3	.	TGCGCCAGCAGCCAAGAATGGAACGCGGCTCCTCAGGAGGCGCAGTATTTT	CASSQEWNAAPQEAQYF
few	TRBV20-1	TRBJ2-1	.	TGCAGTGCTGACGGGGGGCTCGGGAATGAGCAGTTCTTC	CSADGGLGNEQFF
.	TRBV11-3	TRBJ2-1	.	TGTGCCAGCAGCTCTAGACTGGGCCCCGATGAGCAGTTCTTC	CASSSRLGPDEQFF
few	TRBV4-1	TRBJ2-7	.	TGCGCCAGCAGCCAAGAGGTACTAGTAAGCGAGCAGTACTTC	CASSQEVLVSEQYF
.	TRBV20-1	TRBJ1-6	.	TGCAGTGCTAGTGTGGGGGCGGGTAATTCACCCCTCCACTTT	CSASVGAGNSPLHF
few	TRBV7-2	TRBJ2-1	TRBD2	TGTGCCAGCAGCTCGACGGCCCTAGCGGGGGGGCGAGAGCAGTTCTTC	CASSSTALAGGREQFF
.	TRBV5-1	TRBJ1-1	TRBD1	TGCGCCAGCAGGGACAGGGTGGGCACTGAAGCTTTCTTT	CASRDRVGTEAFF
.	TRBV29-1	TRBJ1-2	TRBD1	TGCAGTGTGTCAGGGGGGGGTGGGTATGGCTACACCTTC	CSVSGGGGYGYTF
.	TRBV18	TRBJ2-3	TRBD1	TGTGCCAGCTCGCGTACGGGACAGGGTGAGGGCACAGATACGCAGTATTTT	CASSRTGQGEGTDTQYF
few	TRBV25-1	TRBJ2-7	.	TGTGCCAGCAGATCCGAGCAGTACTTC	CASRSEQYF
once	TRBV20-1	TRBJ2-1	TRBD1	TGCAGTGCCCAAGGGAGACAGGGGGCTTTTGAGCAGTTCTTC	CSAQGRQGAFEQFF
many	TRBV4-1	TRBJ2-4	.	TGCGCCAGCAGCCAAGGATATGGGGACATTCAGTACTTC	CASSQGYGDIQYF
few	TRBV20-1	TRBJ1-4	TRBD1	TGCAGTGCTCCCCCATCGACAGGGACAAATGAAAAACTGTTTTTT	CSAPPSTGTNEKLFF
.	TRBV6-6	TRBJ2-7	TRBD1	TGTGCCAGCAGTGACAGGGGAAACGAGCAGTACTTC	CASSDRGNEQYF